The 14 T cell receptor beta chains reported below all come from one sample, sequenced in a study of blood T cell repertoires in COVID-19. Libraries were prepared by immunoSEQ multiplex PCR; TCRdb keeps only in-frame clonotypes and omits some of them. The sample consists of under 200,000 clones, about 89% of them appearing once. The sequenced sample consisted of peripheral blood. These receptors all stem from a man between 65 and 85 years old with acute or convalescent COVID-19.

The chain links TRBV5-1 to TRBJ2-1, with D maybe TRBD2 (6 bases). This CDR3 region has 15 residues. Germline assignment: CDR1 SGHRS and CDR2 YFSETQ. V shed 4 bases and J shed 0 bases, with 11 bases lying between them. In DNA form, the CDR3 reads TGCGCCAGCAGCCAGCAGGGACTCTCCTACAATGAGCAGTTCTTC. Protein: CASSQQGLSYNEQFF.

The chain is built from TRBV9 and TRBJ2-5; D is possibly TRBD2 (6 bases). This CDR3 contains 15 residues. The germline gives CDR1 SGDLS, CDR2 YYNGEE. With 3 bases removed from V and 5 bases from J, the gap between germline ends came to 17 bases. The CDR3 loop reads CASSATETSIETQYF. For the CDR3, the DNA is TGTGCCAGCAGCGCCACTGAGACTAGTATTGAGACCCAGTACTTC.

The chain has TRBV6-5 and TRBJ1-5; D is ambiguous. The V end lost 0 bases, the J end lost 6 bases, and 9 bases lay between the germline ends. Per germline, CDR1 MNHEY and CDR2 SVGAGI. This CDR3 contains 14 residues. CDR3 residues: CASSYSPYGQPQHF. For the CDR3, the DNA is TGTGCCAGCAGTTACTCGCCGTACGGTCAGCCCCAGCATTTT.

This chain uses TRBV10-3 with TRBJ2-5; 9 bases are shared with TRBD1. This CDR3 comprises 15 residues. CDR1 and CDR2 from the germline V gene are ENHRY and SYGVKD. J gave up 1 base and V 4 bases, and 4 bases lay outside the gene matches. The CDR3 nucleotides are TGTGCCATCAGTGCCCGGGACAGGGTCCAAGAGACCCAGTACTTC. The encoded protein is CAISARDRVQETQYF.

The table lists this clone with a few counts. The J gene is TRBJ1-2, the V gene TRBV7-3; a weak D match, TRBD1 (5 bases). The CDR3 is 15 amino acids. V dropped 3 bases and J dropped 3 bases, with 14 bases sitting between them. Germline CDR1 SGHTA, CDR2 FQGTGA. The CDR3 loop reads CASSFTGVQDYGYTF. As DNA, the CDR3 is TGTGCCAGCAGCTTCACAGGTGTGCAGGACTATGGCTACACCTTC. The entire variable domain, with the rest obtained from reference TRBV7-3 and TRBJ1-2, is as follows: GAGVSQTPSNKVTEKGKYVELRCDPISGHTALYWYRQSLGQGPEFLIYFQGTGAADDSGLPNDRFFAVRPEGSVSTLKIQRTERGDSAVYLCASSFTGVQDYGYTFGSGTRLTVV.

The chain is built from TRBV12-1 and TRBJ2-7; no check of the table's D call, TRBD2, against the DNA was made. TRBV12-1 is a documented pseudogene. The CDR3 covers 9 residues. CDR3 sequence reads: CASRASLLV. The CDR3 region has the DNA TGTGCCAGCAGAGCCTCCCTCCTGGTC.

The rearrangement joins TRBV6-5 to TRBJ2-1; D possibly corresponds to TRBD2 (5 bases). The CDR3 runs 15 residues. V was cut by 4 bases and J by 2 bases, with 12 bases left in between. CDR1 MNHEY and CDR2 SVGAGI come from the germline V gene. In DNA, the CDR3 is TGTGCCAGCAGTTTTTCCGGGGTACCCTACAATGAGCAGTTCTTC. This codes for CASSFSGVPYNEQFF.

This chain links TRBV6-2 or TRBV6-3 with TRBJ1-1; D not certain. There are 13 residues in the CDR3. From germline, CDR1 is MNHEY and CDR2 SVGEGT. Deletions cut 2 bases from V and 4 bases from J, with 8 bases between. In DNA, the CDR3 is TGTGCCAGCAGTTACGCTAGCGGCACTGAAGCTTTCTTT. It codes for CASSYASGTEAFF.

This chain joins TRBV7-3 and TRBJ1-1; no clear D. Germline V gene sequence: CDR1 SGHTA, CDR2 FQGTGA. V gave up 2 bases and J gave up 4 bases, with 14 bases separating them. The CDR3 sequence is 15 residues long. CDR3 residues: CASSLSTAGATEAFF. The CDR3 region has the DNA TGTGCCAGCAGCTTATCAACAGCCGGCGCCACTGAAGCTTTCTTT.

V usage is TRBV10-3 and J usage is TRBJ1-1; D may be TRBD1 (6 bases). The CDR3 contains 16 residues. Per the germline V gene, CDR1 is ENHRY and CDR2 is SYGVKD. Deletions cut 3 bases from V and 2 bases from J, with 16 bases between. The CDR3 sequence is CAISEKRDIINTEAFF. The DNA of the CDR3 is TGTGCCATCAGTGAAAAAAGGGACATCATAAACACTGAAGCTTTCTTT.

CDR3 bases: TGCGCCAGCAGCTTGGAGGACAGCCGACTGGGCTACACCTTC. Translation gives CASSLEDSRLGYTF. The chain couples TRBV5-1 to TRBJ1-2, with D tentatively TRBD1 (6 bases). Trimming removed 0 bases at V and 8 bases at J, with 14 bases between. The germline V gene encodes CDR1 SGHRS and CDR2 YFSETQ. This CDR3 comprises 14 residues.

In DNA form, the CDR3 reads TGTGCCAGCAGCTTGGCCTCGGGACAGGGTTTCGGAAAACTGTTTTTT. Translation: CASSLASGQGFGKLFF. V and J are TRBV5-6 and TRBJ1-4, with TRBD1 identical over 9 bases. Per the germline V gene, CDR1 is SGHDT and CDR2 is YYEEEE. J was trimmed by 10 bases and V by 0 bases; bases with no gene match: 10. The CDR3 has 16 amino acids. The full variable domain, rest sourced from reference TRBV5-6 and TRBJ1-4, is DAGVTQSPTHLIKTRGQQVTLRCSPKSGHDTVSWYQQALGQGPQFIFQYYEEEERQRGNFPDRFSGHQFPNYSSELNVNALLLGDSALYLCASSLASGQGFGKLFFGSGTQLSVL.

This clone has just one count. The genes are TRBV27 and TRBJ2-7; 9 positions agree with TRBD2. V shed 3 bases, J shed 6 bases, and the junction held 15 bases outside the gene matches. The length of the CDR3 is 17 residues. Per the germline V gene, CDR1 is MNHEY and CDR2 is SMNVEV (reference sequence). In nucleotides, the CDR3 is TGTGCCAGCAGTTTCTCCCGTCGACTAGCGGATACCAGCGAGCAGTACTTC. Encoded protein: CASSFSRRLADTSEQYF.

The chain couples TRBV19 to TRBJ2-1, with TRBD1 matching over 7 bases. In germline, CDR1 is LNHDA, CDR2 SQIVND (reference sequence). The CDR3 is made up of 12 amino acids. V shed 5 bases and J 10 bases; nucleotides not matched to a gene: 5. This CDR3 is CASSYKGAEQFF. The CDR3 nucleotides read TGTGCCAGTAGTTACAAGGGGGCCGAGCAGTTCTTC.